This TCR beta chain was observed in a study of blood T cell repertoires in COVID-19. Study summary: The United States, Italy and Spain supplied acute and convalescent COVID-19 samples. The analysed material was cDNA or gDNA that came from T cells, B-cell-depleted T cells, or PBMCs.

Source study methods: How many nucleated cells were present was estimated from reference gene primer amplification. Data came from immunoSEQ multiplex PCR; TCRdb stores just in-frame clones and leaves some out. The V and J calls and clone size were taken over from that table, and D and trimming were inferred from the DNA. This table holds under 250,000 clones, around 88% found once. Germline CDR1 reads SGHTA; CDR2 reads FQGNSA. CDR3 length: 16 amino acids. V lost 1 base to trimming and J lost 2 bases; unmatched junction nucleotides: 6. Patients in Seattle were enrolled during active infection, then followed longitudinally.

This TCR was recovered from a woman under 40 with COVID-19, enrolled during active disease. Material for sequencing was peripheral blood. The chain has TRBV7-2 and TRBJ2-3, with 7 bases aligning to TRBD1. The DNA for the CDR3 is TGTGCCAGCAGCTTAGGTGGTGGGACAGCCACAGATACGCAGTATTTT. The encoded protein is CASSLGGGTATDTQYF.